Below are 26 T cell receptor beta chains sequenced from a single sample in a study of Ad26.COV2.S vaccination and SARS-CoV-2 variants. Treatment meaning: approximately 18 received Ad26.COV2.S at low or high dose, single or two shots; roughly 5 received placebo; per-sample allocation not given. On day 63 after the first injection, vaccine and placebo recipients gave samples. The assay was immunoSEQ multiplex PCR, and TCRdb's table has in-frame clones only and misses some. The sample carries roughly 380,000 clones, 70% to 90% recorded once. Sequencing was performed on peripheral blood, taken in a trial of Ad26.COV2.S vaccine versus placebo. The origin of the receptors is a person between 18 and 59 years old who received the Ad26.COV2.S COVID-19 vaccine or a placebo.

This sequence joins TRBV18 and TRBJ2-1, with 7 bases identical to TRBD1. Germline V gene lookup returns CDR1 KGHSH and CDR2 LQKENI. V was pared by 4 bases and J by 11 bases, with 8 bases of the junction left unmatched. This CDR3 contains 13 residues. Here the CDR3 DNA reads TGTGCCAGCTCACAGGGGACAGAACGCCAGCAGTTCTTC. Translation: CASSQGTERQQFF.

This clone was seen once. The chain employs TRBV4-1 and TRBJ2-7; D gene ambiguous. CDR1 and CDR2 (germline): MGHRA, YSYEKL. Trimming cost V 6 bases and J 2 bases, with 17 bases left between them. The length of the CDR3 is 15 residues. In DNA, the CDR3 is TGCGCCAGCAGTCGCCTTATCGACACAGCCTACGAGCAGTACTTC. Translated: CASSRLIDTAYEQYF.

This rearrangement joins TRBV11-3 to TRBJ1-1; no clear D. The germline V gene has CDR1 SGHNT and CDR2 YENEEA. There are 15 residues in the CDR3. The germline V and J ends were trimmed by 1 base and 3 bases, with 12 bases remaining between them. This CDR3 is CASSLAAGEDTEAFF. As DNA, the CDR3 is TGTGCCAGCAGCTTAGCCGCCGGGGAGGACACTGAAGCTTTCTTT.

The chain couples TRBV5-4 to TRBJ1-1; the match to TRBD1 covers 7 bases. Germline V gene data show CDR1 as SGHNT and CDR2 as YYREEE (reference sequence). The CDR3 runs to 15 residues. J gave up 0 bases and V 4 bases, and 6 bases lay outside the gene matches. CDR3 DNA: TGTGCCAGCAGCCCAAGACAGGGCATGAACACTGAAGCTTTCTTT. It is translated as CASSPRQGMNTEAFF.

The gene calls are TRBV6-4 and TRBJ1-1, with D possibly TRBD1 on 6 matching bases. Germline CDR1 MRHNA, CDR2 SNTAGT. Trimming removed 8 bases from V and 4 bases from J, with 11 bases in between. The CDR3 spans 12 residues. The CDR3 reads CASLPGATEAFF. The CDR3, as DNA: TGTGCCAGCCTCCCAGGGGCCACTGAAGCTTTCTTT.

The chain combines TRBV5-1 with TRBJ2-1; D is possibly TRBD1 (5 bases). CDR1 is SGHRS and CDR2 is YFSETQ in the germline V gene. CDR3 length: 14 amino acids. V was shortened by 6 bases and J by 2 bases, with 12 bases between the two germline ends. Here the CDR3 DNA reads TGCGCCAGCACCGACAGCAGCCCCTACAATGAGCAGTTCTTC. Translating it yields CASTDSSPYNEQFF.

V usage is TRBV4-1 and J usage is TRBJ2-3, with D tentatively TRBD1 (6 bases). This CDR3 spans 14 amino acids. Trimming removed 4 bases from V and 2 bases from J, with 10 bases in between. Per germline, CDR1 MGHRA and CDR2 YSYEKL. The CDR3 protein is CASSPGQPTDTQYF. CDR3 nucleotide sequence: TGCGCCAGCAGCCCAGGACAGCCCACAGATACGCAGTATTTT.

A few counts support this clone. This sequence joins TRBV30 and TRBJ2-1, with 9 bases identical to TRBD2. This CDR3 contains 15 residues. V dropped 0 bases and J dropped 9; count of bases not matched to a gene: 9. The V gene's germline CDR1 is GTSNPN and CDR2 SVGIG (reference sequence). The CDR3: CAWSVEWRGGPEQFF. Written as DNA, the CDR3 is TGTGCCTGGAGTGTAGAATGGCGGGGGGGCCCTGAGCAGTTCTTC.

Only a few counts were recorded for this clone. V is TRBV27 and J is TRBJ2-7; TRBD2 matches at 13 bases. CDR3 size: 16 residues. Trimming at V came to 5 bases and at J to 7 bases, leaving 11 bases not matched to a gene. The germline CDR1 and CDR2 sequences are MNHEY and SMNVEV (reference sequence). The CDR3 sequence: CASSRILAGGPWEQYF. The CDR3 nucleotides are TGTGCCAGCAGTCGAATACTAGCGGGAGGGCCGTGGGAGCAGTACTTC.

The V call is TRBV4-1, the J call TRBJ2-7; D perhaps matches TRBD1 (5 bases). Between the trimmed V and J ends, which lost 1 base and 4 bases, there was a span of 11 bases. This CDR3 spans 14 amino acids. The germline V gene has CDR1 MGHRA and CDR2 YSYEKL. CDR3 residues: CASSQVVGQYEQYF. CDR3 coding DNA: TGCGCCAGCAGCCAAGTGGTGGGGCAGTACGAGCAGTACTTC.

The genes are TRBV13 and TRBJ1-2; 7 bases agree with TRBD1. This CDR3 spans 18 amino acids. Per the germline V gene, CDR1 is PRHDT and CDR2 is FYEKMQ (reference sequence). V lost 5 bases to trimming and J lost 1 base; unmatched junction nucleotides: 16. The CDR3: CASSARGGHRRINYGYTF. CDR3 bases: TGTGCCAGCAGCGCCCGAGGGGGCCATAGGAGAATTAACTATGGCTACACCTTC. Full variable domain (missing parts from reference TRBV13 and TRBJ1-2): AAGVIQSPRHLIKEKRETATLKCYPIPRHDTVYWYQQGPGQDPQFLISFYEKMQSDKGSIPDRFSAQQFSDYHSELNMSSLELGDSALYFCASSARGGHRRINYGYTFGSGTRLTVV.

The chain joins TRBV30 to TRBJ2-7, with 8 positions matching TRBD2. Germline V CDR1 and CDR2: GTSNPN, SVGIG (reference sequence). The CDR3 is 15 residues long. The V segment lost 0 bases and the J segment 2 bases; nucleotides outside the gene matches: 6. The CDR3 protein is CAWSVSSGGTYEQYF. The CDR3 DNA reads TGTGCCTGGAGTGTATCGAGCGGGGGAACCTACGAGCAGTACTTC.

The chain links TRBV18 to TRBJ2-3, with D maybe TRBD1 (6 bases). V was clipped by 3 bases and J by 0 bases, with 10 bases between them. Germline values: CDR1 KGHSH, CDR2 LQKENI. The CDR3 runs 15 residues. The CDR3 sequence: CASSPWDTSTDTQYF. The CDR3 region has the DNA TGTGCCAGCTCACCCTGGGACACCAGCACAGATACGCAGTATTTT.

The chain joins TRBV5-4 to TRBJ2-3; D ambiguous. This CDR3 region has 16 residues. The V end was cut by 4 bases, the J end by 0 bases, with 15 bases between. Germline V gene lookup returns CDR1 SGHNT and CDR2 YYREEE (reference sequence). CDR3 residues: CASSPRFGSSTDTQYF. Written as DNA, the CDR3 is TGTGCCAGCAGCCCACGATTCGGAAGTAGCACAGATACGCAGTATTTT.

CDR3 region: CASSRQSNEKLFF. The CDR3 DNA reads TGTGCCAGCAGCCGTCAATCAAATGAAAAACTGTTTTTT. The V gene is TRBV27, the J gene TRBJ1-4; D uncertain. Looked up from germline, CDR1 is MNHEY and CDR2 is SMNVEV (reference sequence). The CDR3 loop spans 13 amino acids. Trimming pared 6 bases from V and 5 bases from J, leaving 10 bases between.

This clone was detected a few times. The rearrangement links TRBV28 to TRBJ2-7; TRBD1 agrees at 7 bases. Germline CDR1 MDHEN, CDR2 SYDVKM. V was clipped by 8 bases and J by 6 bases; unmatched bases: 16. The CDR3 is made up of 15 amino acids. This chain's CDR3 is CASERMARGYGEQYF. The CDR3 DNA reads TGTGCCAGCGAACGTATGGCCAGGGGGTACGGCGAGCAGTACTTC.

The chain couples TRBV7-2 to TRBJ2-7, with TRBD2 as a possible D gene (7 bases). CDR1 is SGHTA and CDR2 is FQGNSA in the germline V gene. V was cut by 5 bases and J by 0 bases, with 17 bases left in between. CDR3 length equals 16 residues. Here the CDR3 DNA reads TGTGCCAGCAGCCCCGCGGCGGGGGCCTACTCCTACGAGCAGTACTTC. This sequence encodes CASSPAAGAYSYEQYF.

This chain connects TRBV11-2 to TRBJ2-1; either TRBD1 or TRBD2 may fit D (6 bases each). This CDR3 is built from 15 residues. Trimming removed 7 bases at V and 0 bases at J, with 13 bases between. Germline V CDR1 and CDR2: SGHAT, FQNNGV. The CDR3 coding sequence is TGTGCCAGCAACCCAGGGGACTTCTCCTACAATGAGCAGTTCTTC. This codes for CASNPGDFSYNEQFF.

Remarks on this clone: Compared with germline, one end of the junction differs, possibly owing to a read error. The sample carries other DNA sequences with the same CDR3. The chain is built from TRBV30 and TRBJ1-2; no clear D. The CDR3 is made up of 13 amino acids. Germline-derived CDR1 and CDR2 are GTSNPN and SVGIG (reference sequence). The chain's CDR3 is CAGYSNSNYGYTF. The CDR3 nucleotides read TGTGCCGGCTACTCCAACAGCAACTATGGCTATACCTTC.

This CDR3 reads CASSFGLAGSHNEQFF. For the CDR3, the DNA is TGCGCCAGCAGCTTTGGACTAGCGGGAAGTCACAATGAGCAGTTCTTC. The chain carries TRBV5-1 and TRBJ2-1; the match to TRBD2 covers 12 bases. Trimming removed 2 bases from V and 5 bases from J; junction bases left unmatched: 5. The CDR3 is 16 amino acids. Germline V CDR1 and CDR2: SGHRS, YFSETQ.

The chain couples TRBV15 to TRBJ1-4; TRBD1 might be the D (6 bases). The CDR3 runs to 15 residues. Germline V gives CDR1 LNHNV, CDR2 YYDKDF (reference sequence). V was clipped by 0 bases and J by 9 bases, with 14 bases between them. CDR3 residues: CATSREGADLQKLFF. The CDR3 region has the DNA TGTGCCACCAGCAGAGAGGGGGCCGACTTACAAAAACTGTTTTTT.

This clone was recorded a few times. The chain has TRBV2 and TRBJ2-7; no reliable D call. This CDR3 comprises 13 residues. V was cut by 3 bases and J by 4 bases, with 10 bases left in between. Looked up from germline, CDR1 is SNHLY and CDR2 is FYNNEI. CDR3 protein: CASSDEQEYEQYF. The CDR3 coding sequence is TGTGCCAGCAGTGATGAGCAGGAGTACGAGCAGTACTTC. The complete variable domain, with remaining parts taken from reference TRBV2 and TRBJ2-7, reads EPEVTQTPSHQVTQMGQEVILRCVPISNHLYFYWYRQILGQKVEFLVSFYNNEISEKSEIFDDQFSVERPDGSNFTLKIRSTKLEDSAMYFCASSDEQEYEQYFGPGTRLTVT.

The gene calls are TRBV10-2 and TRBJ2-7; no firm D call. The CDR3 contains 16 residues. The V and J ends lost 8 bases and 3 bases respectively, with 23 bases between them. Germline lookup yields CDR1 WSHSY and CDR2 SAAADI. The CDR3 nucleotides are TGCGCCAGCGTGGGGTCCGCGGCAGGAGCCAACTACGAGCAGTACTTC. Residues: CASVGSAAGANYEQYF.

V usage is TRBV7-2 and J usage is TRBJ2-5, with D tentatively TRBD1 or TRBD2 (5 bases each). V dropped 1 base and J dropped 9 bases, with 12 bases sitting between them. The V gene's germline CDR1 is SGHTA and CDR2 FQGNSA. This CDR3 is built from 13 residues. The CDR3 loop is CASSLEGLGAQYF. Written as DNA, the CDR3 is TGTGCCAGCAGCTTAGAAGGCCTGGGGGCCCAGTACTTC.

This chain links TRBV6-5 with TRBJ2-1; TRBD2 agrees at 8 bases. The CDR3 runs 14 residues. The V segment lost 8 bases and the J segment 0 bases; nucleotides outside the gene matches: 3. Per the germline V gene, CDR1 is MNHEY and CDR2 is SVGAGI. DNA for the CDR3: TGTGCCAGCTCTCGGGGGGGCTCCTACAATGAGCAGTTCTTC. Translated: CASSRGGSYNEQFF.

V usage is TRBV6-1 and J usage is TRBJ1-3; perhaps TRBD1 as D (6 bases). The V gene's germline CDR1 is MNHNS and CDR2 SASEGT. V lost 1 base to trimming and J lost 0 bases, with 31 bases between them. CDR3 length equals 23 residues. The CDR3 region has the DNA TGTGCCAGCAGTGAAGGAGTCGGATCCCGGAGCAAAAAAACAGGGCGCTCTGGAAACACCATATATTTT. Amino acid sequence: CASSEGVGSRSKKTGRSGNTIYF.